Listed below are T cell receptor beta chains from one sample, sequenced in a study of blood T cell repertoires in COVID-19. Profiled with immunoSEQ multiplex PCR; TCRdb holds only in-frame clones, not every one. The profile shows about 220,000 clones, around 81% of them singletons. Material: peripheral blood. These TCRs come from a woman in her seventies with acute or convalescent COVID-19. Both conserved end residues are part of each CDR3. A D gene is named only where the DNA matches it firmly. Clone size appears in some rows only: once, few, many, or a class for an expanded clone.

TRBV5-5	16	TRBD1	TRBJ2-2	.	CASSLTGQGNTGELFF	TGTGCCAGCAGCTTGACCGGACAGGGGAACACCGGGGAGCTGTTTTTT
TRBV5-1	15	TRBD2	TRBJ2-5	.	CASSTGGRGGETQYF	TGCGCCAGCAGTACCGGGGGCCGGGGGGGAGAGACCCAGTACTTC
TRBV7-2	15	TRBD1	TRBJ2-1	.	CASSSSQGASNEQFF	TGTGCCAGCTCCTCAAGTCAGGGGGCAAGTAATGAGCAGTTCTTC
TRBV5-1	16	TRBD2	TRBJ2-7	.	CASSGGTSGVSYEQYF	TGCGCCAGCAGCGGGGGGACTAGCGGGGTCTCCTACGAGCAGTACTTC
TRBV24-1	15	.	TRBJ1-4	.	CATIGGGGRGEKLFF	TGTGCCACCATTGGGGGCGGGGGGCGAGGTGAAAAACTGTTTTTT
TRBV6-5	15	.	TRBJ2-7	once	CASRMTAFQVNEQYF	TGTGCCAGCAGGATGACAGCCTTCCAGGTAAACGAGCAGTACTTC
TRBV5-4	12	TRBD1	TRBJ2-5	.	CASHRGEETQYF	TGTGCCAGCCACAGGGGGGAAGAGACCCAGTACTTC
TRBV30	13	TRBD1	TRBJ1-4	.	CAWAGTENEKLFF	TGTGCCTGGGCCGGGACAGAGAATGAAAAACTGTTTTTT
TRBV5-1	17	TRBD1	TRBJ1-6	.	CASSLEEQGPNNSPLHF	TGCGCCAGCAGCTTGGAAGAACAGGGGCCCAATAATTCACCCCTCCACTTT
TRBV3-1/TRBV3-2	16	TRBD1	TRBJ2-3	.	CASSQVWDRGTDTQYF	TGTGCCAGCAGCCAAGTGTGGGACAGGGGAACAGATACGCAGTATTTT
TRBV5-5	12	.	TRBJ2-7	.	CASSLPGYEQYF	TGTGCCAGCAGCTTGCCGGGGTACGAGCAGTACTTC
TRBV11-2	14	TRBD1	TRBJ2-1	.	CASSWDRADNEQFF	TGTGCCAGCAGCTGGGACAGGGCTGACAATGAGCAGTTCTTC
TRBV18	15	TRBD1	TRBJ1-1	.	CASSPLGQMNTEAFF	TGTGCCAGCTCACCCCTGGGACAGATGAACACTGAAGCTTTCTTT
TRBV30	15	TRBD2	TRBJ2-3	.	CAWNRGGANTDTQYF	TGTGCCTGGAATCGGGGGGGGGCCAACACAGATACGCAGTATTTT
TRBV6-6	14	TRBD1	TRBJ1-2	.	CASNQGGTGNGYTF	TGTGCCAGCAACCAAGGGGGGACAGGGAATGGCTACACCTTC
TRBV3-1/TRBV3-2	14	.	TRBJ1-1	.	CASSQTEGHTEAFF	TGTGCCAGCAGCCAGACAGAAGGACACACTGAAGCTTTCTTT
TRBV6-5	15	.	TRBJ2-6	.	CASSFGGSGANVLTF	TGTGCCAGCAGTTTCGGAGGGTCTGGGGCCAACGTCCTGACTTTC
TRBV6-6	14	TRBD1	TRBJ2-7	.	CASRSGTGEYEQYF	TGTGCCAGCAGGTCCGGGACAGGGGAGTACGAGCAGTACTTC
TRBV14	16	.	TRBJ2-2	many	CASSQVTSKDTGELFF	TGTGCCAGCAGCCAAGTAACTAGCAAAGACACCGGGGAGCTGTTTTTT
TRBV6-6	19	TRBD1	TRBJ1-6	.	CASSSTGGQGSSYNSPLHF	TGTGCCAGCAGCTCGACCGGGGGACAGGGGAGCTCCTATAATTCACCCCTCCACTTT
TRBV30	15	.	TRBJ2-3	.	CAWSVPGGGTDTQYF	TGTGCCTGGAGTGTACCGGGGGGCGGCACAGATACGCAGTATTTT
TRBV6-4	15	.	TRBJ1-3	.	CASSDATGSGNTIYF	TGTGCCAGCAGTGACGCGACAGGCTCTGGAAACACCATATATTTT
TRBV6-5	16	TRBD1	TRBJ1-1	.	CASSSDRGRLSTEAFF	TGTGCCAGCAGTTCCGACAGGGGGCGGTTAAGCACTGAAGCTTTCTTT
TRBV20-1	13	.	TRBJ2-5	.	CSASRQVQETQYF	TGCAGTGCTAGTAGACAAGTTCAAGAGACCCAGTACTTC
TRBV5-1	15	TRBD1	TRBJ1-5	few	CASSWGTGDGQPQHF	TGCGCCAGCAGCTGGGGGACAGGGGACGGTCAGCCCCAGCATTTT
TRBV6-1	15	.	TRBJ2-7	.	CASSEGGLWAYEQYF	TGTGCCAGCAGTGAAGGGGGACTTTGGGCCTACGAGCAGTACTTC
TRBV19	14	.	TRBJ1-3	once	CASSMSRTGNTIYF	TGTGCCAGTAGTATGAGCAGGACTGGAAACACCATATATTTT
TRBV25-1	15	TRBD1	TRBJ1-1	.	CASSDLRAGGSEAFF	TGTGCCAGCAGTGATCTCCGGGCAGGGGGGTCTGAAGCTTTCTTT
TRBV18	17	TRBD1	TRBJ1-5	.	CASSLTGGSRSNQPQHF	TGTGCCAGCTCTCTGACAGGGGGCAGTCGGAGCAATCAGCCCCAGCATTTT
TRBV2	12	TRBD2	TRBJ2-7	.	CASSDSGDEQYF	TGTGCCAGCAGTGATAGCGGGGACGAGCAGTACTTC
TRBV3-1/TRBV3-2	14	TRBD2	TRBJ2-5	.	CASSPTSGEETQYF	TGTGCCAGCAGTCCGACTAGCGGGGAGGAGACCCAGTACTTC
TRBV5-8	19	.	TRBJ1-4	.	CASRRTSMGEGQFNEKLFF	TGTGCCAGCAGACGAACAAGCATGGGGGAAGGACAGTTTAATGAAAAACTGTTTTTT
TRBV5-1	13	TRBD1	TRBJ2-1	.	CASRFGQGNEQFF	TGCGCCAGCAGATTCGGACAGGGCAATGAGCAGTTCTTC
TRBV24-1	17	TRBD2	TRBJ2-1	.	CATSAASGGRSYNEQFF	TGTGCCACCAGTGCCGCTAGCGGGGGACGATCCTACAATGAGCAGTTCTTC
TRBV5-3	16	.	TRBJ2-1	.	CARSRPTPGSYNEQFF	TGTGCCAGAAGCCGACCTACCCCGGGGTCCTACAATGAGCAGTTCTTC
TRBV11-3	15	TRBD1	TRBJ2-3	.	CASSRGQAGTDTQYF	TGTGCCAGCAGCCGCGGACAGGCAGGCACAGATACGCAGTATTTT
TRBV6-5	16	.	TRBJ2-5	.	CASSYTPDYNQETQYF	TGTGCCAGCAGTTACACTCCGGACTATAATCAAGAGACCCAGTACTTC
TRBV2	14	.	TRBJ1-5	.	CASTPGAFNQPQHF	TGTGCCAGCACGCCAGGGGCCTTCAATCAGCCCCAGCATTTT
TRBV11-2	15	.	TRBJ2-7	.	CASSLAASDAYEQYF	TGTGCCAGCAGCTTAGCCGCTAGCGATGCCTACGAGCAGTACTTC
TRBV7-2	17	TRBD2	TRBJ2-5	few	CASQLGLAGGRGETQYF	TGTGCCAGCCAACTTGGACTAGCGGGGGGGCGAGGGGAGACCCAGTACTTC
TRBV2	15	.	TRBJ1-4	.	CASSVGQEGPGKLFF	TGTGCCAGCAGTGTAGGTCAGGAGGGCCCCGGAAAACTGTTTTTT
TRBV11-2	13	.	TRBJ2-7	.	CASGLYGAGEQYF	TGTGCCAGCGGCCTTTACGGTGCGGGGGAGCAGTACTTC